Listed here is a single T cell receptor beta chain. The antigen is unknown. This sample was included in a study of identical twins. Study results and limitations: Models underestimated TCR alpha sharing (out-of-frame) in monozygotic twins.

One entry per CDR3 protein results from TCRdb running MiXCR on the 5' RACE reads. In the table there are about 810,000 distinct CDR3 sequences, approximately 13% of which are singletons. Germline CDR1 reads MNHNS; CDR2 reads SASEGT. This CDR3 contains 14 residues. J was trimmed by 1 base and V by 11 bases; bases with no gene match: 8. A further study also used this sample, focusing on yellow fever vaccine responses in identical twins. As reported in that work: Among the twins, the vaccine T cell response reportedly seemed partly convergent and partly personalized.

The chain is built from TRBV6-1 and TRBJ2-4, with 7 bases identical to TRBD2. The receptor was derived from a woman aged 18 to 35 in good health. The sequencing input was PBMCs. This chain's CDR3 is CAAGGSDAKNIQYF. CDR3 bases: TGTGCCGCCGGCGGGAGCGACGCCAAAAACATTCAGTACTTC.